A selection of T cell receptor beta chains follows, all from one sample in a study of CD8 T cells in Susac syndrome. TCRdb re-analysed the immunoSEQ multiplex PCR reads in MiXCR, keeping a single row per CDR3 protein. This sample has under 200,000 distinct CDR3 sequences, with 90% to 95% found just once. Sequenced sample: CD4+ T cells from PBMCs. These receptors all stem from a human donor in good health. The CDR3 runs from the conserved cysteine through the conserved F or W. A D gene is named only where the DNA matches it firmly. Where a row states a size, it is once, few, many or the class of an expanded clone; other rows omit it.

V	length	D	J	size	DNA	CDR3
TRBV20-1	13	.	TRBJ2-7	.	TGCAGTGCTAGAGTTCTTGCCGCCTACGAGCAGTACTTC	CSARVLAAYEQYF
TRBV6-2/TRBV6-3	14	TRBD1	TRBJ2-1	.	TGTGCCAGCGGTGGGACAGGGGGCCGAAATGAGCAGTTCTTC	CASGGTGGRNEQFF
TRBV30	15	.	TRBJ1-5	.	TGTGCCTGGAGTGCCGGGAGTGGGATCAATCAGCCCCAGCATTTT	CAWSAGSGINQPQHF
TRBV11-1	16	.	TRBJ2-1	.	TGTGCCAGCAGCTTATTGGGGACCAGCTCCTACAATGAGCAGTTCTTC	CASSLLGTSSYNEQFF
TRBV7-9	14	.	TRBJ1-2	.	TGTGCCAGCAGCTTAGACTCGGTCCACCGTGGCTACACCTTC	CASSLDSVHRGYTF
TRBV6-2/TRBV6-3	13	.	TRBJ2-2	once	TGTGCCAGCAGTCAAGGGGAAGCCGGGGAGCTGTTTTTT	CASSQGEAGELFF
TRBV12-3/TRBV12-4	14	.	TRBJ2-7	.	TGTGCCAGCAGTTTAAGGCTAGTGGAGAACGAGCAGTACTTC	CASSLRLVENEQYF
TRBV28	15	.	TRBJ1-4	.	TGTGCCAGCAGGGAACCGGGGGTACGGAATGAAAAACTGTTTTTT	CASREPGVRNEKLFF
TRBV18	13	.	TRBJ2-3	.	TGTGCCAGCTCCGGACTCAACACAGATACGCAGTATTTT	CASSGLNTDTQYF
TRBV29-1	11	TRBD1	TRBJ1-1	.	TGCAGCGGGGGACAGGGGACTGAAGCTTTCTTT	CSGGQGTEAFF
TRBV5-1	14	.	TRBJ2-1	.	TGCGCCAGCAGTTCACAGGGTAATCAGGGCGAGCAGTTCTTC	CASSSQGNQGEQFF
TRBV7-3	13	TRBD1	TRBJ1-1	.	TGTGCCAGTGGGACAGGCGGGGACACTGAAGCTTTCTTT	CASGTGGDTEAFF
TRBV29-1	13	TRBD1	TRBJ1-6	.	TGCAGCGTCCGGACAGGGAGGGATTCACCCCTCCACTTT	CSVRTGRDSPLHF
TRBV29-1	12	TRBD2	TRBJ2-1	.	TGCAGCGGTAGAAGCGGGGTCTATGAGCAGTTCTTC	CSGRSGVYEQFF
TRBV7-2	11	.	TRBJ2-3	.	TGTGCCAGCAGCACCGCCCAGGCGCAGTATTTT	CASSTAQAQYF
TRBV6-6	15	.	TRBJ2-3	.	TGTGCCAGCAAAAGGACAGCGGGTTTCACAGATACGCAGTATTTT	CASKRTAGFTDTQYF
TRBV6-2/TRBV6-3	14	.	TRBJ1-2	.	TGTGCCAGCAGTTCCAGGGAAGGCGCGTATGGCTACACCTTC	CASSSREGAYGYTF
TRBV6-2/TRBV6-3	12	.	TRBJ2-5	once	TGTGCCAGCAGGGGCCGGATAGAGACCCAGTACTTC	CASRGRIETQYF
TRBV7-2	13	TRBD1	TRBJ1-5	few	TGTGCCAGCAGCCCGGACAGGTTTCAGCCCCAGCATTTT	CASSPDRFQPQHF
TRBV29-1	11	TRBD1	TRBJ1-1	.	TGCAGCGTTCGACAGGGGGCTGAAGCTTTCTTT	CSVRQGAEAFF
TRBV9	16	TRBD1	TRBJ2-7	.	TGTGCCAGCAGCGTCTCGACGGGACAGAACTTTTACGAGCAGTACTTC	CASSVSTGQNFYEQYF
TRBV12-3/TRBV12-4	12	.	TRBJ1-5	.	TGTGCCAGCAGTTTGTCTCTGCAGCCCCAGCATTTT	CASSLSLQPQHF
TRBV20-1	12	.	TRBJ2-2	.	TGCAGTGCTAGAGACAGTACCGGGGAGCTGTTTTTT	CSARDSTGELFF
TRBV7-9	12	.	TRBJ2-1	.	TGTGCCAGCAGCTGGTACCGTAATGAGCAGTTCTTC	CASSWYRNEQFF
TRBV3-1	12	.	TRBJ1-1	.	TGTGCCAGCAGCCAAGGCCCCACTGAAGCTTTCTTT	CASSQGPTEAFF
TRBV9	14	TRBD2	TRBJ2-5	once	TGTGCCAGCAGCGCTAGCGGGGGGCAAGAGACCCAGTACTTC	CASSASGGQETQYF
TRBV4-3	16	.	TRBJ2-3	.	TGCGCCAGCAGCCAAGAAGGAGTTACCCGGGGCGATACGCAGTATTTT	CASSQEGVTRGDTQYF
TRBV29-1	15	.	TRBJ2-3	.	TGCAGCGTTGAGGGGGCTAGGGGGGTAACAGATACGCAGTATTTT	CSVEGARGVTDTQYF
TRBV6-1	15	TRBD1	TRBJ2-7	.	TGTGCCAGCAGAGAGACAGGACAGGTTTACTACGAGCAGTACTTC	CASRETGQVYYEQYF
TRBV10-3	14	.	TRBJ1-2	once	TGTGCCATCAGTGAGGTCTCAGGGTTGTATGGCTACACCTTC	CAISEVSGLYGYTF
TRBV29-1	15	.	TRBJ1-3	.	TGCAGCGTTGCGTCCCTTGGGGGTCCAGGAAACACCATATATTTT	CSVASLGGPGNTIYF
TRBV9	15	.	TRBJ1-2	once	TGTGCCAGCAGCGTAGAGCCAGGGACTAACTATGGCTACACCTTC	CASSVEPGTNYGYTF
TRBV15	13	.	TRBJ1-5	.	TGTGCCACCCGCAGAGGCTTCAATCAGCCCCAGCATTTT	CATRRGFNQPQHF
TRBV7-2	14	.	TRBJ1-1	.	TGTGCCAGCAGCTTAACAGTTGGGGACACTGAAGCTTTCTTT	CASSLTVGDTEAFF
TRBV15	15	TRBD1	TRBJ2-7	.	TGTGCCACCAGCCCAGGGGGACAGGGAAGGGGCGAGCAGTACTTC	CATSPGGQGRGEQYF
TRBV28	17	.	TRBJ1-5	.	TGTGCCAGCAGTTTAGTGCAGGGGCCCTATAGCAATCAGCCCCAGCATTTT	CASSLVQGPYSNQPQHF
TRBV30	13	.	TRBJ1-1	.	TGTGCCTACTCGGGCCAGTTGAACACTGAAGCTTTCTTT	CAYSGQLNTEAFF
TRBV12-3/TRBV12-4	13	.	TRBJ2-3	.	TGTGCCAGCAGCCCCTTCGGGGCAGATACGCAGTATTTT	CASSPFGADTQYF
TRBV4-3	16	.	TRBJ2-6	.	TGCGCCAGCAGCCAAGATCCAGCAGCTGGGGCCAACGTCCTGACTTTC	CASSQDPAAGANVLTF
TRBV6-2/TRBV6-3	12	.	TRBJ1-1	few	TGTGCCAGCAGTTTACTGAACACTGAAGCTTTCTTT	CASSLLNTEAFF
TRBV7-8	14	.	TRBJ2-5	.	TGTGCCAGCAGCTTCGCCCGGACCTCAGGGACCCAGTACTTC	CASSFARTSGTQYF
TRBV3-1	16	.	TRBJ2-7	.	TGTGCCAGCAGCCAAGATCTATCGGACGGGACCTACGAGCAGTACTTC	CASSQDLSDGTYEQYF
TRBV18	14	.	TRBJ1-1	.	TGTGCCAGCTCACCCCTTAACGAGAACACTGAAGCTTTCTTT	CASSPLNENTEAFF